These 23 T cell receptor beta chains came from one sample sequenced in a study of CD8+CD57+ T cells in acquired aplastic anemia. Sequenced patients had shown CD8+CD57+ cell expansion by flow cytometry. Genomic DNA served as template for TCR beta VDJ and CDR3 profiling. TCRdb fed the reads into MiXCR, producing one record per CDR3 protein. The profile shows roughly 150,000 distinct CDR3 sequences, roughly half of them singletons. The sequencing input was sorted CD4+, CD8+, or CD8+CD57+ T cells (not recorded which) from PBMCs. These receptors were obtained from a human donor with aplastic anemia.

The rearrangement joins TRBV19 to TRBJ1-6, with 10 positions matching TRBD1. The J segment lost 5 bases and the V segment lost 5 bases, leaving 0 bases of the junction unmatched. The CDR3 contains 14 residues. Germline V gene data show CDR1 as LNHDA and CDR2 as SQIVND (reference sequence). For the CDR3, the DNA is TGTGCCAGTAGTGGGACAGGGGATAATTCACCCCTCCACTTT. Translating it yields CASSGTGDNSPLHF.

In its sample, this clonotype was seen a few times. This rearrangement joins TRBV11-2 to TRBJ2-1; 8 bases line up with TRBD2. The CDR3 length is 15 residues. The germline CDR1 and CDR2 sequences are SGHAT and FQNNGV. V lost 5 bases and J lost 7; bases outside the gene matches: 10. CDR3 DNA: TGTGCCAGCAGCGGGGGACTAGTCGGGGAAAATGAGCAGTTCTTC. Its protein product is CASSGGLVGENEQFF.

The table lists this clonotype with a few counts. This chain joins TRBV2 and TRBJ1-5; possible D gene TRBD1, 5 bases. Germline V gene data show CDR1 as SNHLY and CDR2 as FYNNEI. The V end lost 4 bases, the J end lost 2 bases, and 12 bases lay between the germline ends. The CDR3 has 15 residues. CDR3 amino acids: CASSVEGTGNQPQHF. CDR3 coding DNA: TGTGCCAGCAGTGTGGAGGGGACCGGCAATCAGCCCCAGCATTTT. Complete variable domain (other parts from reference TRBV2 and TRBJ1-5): EPEVTQTPSHQVTQMGQEVILRCVPISNHLYFYWYRQILGQKVEFLVSFYNNEISEKSEIFDDQFSVERPDGSNFTLKIRSTKLEDSAMYFCASSVEGTGNQPQHFGDGTRLSIL.

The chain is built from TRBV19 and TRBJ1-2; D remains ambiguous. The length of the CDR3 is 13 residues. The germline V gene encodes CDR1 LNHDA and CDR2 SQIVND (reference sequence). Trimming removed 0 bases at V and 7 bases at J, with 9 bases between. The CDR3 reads CASSIDLRTGYTF. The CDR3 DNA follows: TGTGCCAGTAGTATAGATCTAAGAACTGGCTACACCTTC.

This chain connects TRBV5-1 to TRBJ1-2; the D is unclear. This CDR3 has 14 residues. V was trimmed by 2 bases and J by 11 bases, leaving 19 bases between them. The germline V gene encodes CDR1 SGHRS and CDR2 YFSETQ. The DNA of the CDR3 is TGCGCCAGCAGCTTCTCATTTAATCCGCCAAAATACACCTTC. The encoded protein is CASSFSFNPPKYTF.

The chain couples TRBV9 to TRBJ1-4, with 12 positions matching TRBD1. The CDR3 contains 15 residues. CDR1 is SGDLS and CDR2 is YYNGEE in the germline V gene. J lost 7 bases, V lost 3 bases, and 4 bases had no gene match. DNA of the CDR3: TGTGCCAGCAGCGCGGGACAGGGGGCGGGTGAAAAACTGTTTTTT. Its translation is CASSAGQGAGEKLFF.

The CDR3 loop is CASSVGVGEYEQYF. Here the CDR3 DNA reads TGTGCCAGCAGCGTAGGTGTAGGAGAATACGAGCAGTACTTC. This sequence joins TRBV9 and TRBJ2-7; D is undetermined. The CDR3 spans 14 residues. The ends were cut back, 0 bases at V and 4 bases at J, with 11 bases in the middle. Germline V lookup: CDR1 SGDLS, CDR2 YYNGEE.

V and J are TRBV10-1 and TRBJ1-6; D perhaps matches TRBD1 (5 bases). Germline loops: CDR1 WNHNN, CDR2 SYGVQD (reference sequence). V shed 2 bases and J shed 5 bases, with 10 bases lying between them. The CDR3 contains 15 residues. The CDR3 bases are TGCGCCAGCAGTGAGCGGCAGGGTCATAATTCACCCCTCCACTTT. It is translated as CASSERQGHNSPLHF.

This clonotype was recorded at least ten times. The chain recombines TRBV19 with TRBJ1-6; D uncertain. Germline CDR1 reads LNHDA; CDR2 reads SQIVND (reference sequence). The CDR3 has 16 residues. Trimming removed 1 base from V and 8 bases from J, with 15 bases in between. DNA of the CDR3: TGTGCCAGTAGTATAGGGCGATGGGCCCTCTATTCACCCCTCCACTTT. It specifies CASSIGRWALYSPLHF.

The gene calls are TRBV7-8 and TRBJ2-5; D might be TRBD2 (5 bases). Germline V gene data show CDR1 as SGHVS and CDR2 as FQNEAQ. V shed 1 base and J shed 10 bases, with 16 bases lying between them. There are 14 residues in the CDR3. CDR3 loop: CASSLGVGVGDQYF. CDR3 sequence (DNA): TGTGCCAGCAGCTTAGGGGTCGGGGTCGGGGACCAGTACTTC. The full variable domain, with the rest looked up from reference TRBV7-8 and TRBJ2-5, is GAGVSQSPRYKVAKRGQDVALRCDPISGHVSLFWYQQALGQGPEFLTYFQNEAQLDKSGLPSDRFFAERPEGSVSTLKIQRTQQEDSAVYLCASSLGVGVGDQYFGPGTRLLVL.

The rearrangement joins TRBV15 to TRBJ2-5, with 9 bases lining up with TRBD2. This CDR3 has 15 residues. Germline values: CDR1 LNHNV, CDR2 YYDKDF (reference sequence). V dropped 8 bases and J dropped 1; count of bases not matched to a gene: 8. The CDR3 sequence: CATRRGGISQETQYF. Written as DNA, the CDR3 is TGTGCCACCCGGCGGGGGGGAATAAGCCAAGAGACCCAGTACTTC.

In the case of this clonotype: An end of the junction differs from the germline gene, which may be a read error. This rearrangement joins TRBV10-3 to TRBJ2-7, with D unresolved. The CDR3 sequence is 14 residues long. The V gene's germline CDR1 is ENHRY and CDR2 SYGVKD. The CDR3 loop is CASSSRTDSYGQYF. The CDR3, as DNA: TGTGCCAGCAGTTCCCGGACCGATTCCTACGGGCAGTACTTC.

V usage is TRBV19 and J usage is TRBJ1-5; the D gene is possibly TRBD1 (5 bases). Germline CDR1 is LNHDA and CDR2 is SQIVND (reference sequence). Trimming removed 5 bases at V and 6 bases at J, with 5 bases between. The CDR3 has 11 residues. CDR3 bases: TGTGCCAGTAGTCAGGGTCAGCCCCAGCATTTT. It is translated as CASSQGQPQHF.

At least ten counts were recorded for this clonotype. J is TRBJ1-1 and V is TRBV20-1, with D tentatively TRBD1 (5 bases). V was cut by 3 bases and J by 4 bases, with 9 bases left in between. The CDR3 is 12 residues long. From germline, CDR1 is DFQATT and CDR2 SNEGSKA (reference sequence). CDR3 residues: CSASGGVTEAFF. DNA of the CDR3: TGCAGTGCTAGCGGGGGAGTCACTGAAGCTTTCTTT.

The CDR3 protein is CASSLVELAEYNEQFF. DNA for the CDR3: TGTGCCAGCAGCTTAGTGGAATTAGCGGAATACAATGAGCAGTTCTTC. The chain is built from TRBV11-1 and TRBJ2-1, with a possible D match to TRBD2 (6 bases). V gave up 1 base and J gave up 4 bases, with 14 bases separating them. CDR3 length: 16 residues. Germline lookup yields CDR1 SGHAT and CDR2 FQDESV (reference sequence).

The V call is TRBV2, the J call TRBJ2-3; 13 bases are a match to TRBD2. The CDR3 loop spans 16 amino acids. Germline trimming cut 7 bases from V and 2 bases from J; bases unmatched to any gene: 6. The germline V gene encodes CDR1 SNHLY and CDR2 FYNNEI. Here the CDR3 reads CASKRGLAGFTDTQYF. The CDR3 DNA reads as TGTGCCAGCAAACGGGGACTAGCGGGATTCACAGATACGCAGTATTTT.

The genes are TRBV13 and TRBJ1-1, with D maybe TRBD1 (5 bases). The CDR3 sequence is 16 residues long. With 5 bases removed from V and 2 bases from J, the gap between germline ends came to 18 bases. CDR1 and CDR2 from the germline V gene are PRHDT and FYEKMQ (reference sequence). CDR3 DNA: TGTGCCAGCAGCCAGCGACTAGCGGGGGGAAACACTGAAGCTTTCTTT. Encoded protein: CASSQRLAGGNTEAFF.

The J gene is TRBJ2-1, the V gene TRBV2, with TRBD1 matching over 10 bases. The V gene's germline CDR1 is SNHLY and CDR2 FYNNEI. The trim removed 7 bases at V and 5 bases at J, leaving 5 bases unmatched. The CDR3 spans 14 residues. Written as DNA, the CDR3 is TGTGCCAGCAAACGGGACAGGGGCGACAATGAGCAGTTCTTC. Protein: CASKRDRGDNEQFF.

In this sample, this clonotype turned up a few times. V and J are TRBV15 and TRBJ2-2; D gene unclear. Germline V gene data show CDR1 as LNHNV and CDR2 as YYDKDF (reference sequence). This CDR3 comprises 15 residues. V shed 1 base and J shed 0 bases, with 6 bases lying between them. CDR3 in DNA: TGTGCCACCAGCAGAGCATACGCGAACACCGGGGAGCTGTTTTTT. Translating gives CATSRAYANTGELFF.

The CDR3 bases are TGTGCCACCACCGGACAACCCGACGGGGATGGCTACACCTTC. Amino acid sequence: CATTGQPDGDGYTF. The rearrangement joins TRBV2 to TRBJ1-2; possibly TRBD1 for D (5 bases). CDR1 and CDR2 from the germline V gene are SNHLY and FYNNEI. The CDR3 is 14 residues long. Trimming removed 10 bases at V and 6 bases at J, with 21 bases between.

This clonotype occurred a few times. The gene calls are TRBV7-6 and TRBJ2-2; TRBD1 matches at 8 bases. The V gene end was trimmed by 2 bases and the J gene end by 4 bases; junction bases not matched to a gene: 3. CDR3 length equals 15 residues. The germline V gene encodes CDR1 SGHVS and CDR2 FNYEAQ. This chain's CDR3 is CASSLMGQVTGELFF. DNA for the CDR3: TGTGCCAGCAGCTTAATGGGACAGGTCACCGGGGAGCTGTTTTTT. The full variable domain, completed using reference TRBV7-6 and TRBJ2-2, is GAGVSQSPRYKVTKRGQDVALRCDPISGHVSLYWYRQALGQGPEFLTYFNYEAQQDKSGLPNDRFSAERPEGSISTLTIQRTEQRDSAMYRCASSLMGQVTGELFFGEGSRLTVL.

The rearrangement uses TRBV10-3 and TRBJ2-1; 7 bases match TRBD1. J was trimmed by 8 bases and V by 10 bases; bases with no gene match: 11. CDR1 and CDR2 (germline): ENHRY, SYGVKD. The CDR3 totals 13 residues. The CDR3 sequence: CASSIDRVDEQFF. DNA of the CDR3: TGTGCCAGCAGCATCGACAGGGTTGATGAGCAGTTCTTC.

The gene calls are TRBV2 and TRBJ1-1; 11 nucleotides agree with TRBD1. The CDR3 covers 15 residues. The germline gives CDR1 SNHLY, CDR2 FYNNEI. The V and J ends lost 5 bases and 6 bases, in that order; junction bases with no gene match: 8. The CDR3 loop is CASSPGTGGSAEAFF. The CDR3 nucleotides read TGTGCCAGCAGTCCCGGGACAGGGGGGAGTGCTGAAGCTTTCTTT.